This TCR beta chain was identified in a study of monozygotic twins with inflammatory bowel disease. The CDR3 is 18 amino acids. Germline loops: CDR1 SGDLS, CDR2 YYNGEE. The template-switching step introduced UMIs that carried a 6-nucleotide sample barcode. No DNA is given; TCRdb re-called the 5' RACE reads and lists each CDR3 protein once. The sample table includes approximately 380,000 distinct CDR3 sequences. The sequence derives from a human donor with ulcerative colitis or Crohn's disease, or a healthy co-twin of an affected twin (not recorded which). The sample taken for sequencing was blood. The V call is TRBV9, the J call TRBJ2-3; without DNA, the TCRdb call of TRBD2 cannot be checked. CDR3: CASSVALTSGFTTDTQYF.